This T cell receptor (beta chain) was sequenced for a study of identical twins. The V and J ends lost 4 bases and 0 bases respectively, with 7 bases between them. The CDR3 is made up of 14 amino acids. Germline lookup yields CDR1 SEHNR and CDR2 FQNEAQ (reference sequence). TCRdb re-called the 5' RACE reads through MiXCR, storing one row per CDR3 protein. Found here are a few hundred thousand distinct CDR3 sequences, about 9% of them singletons; the top ten hold more than 8%. This TCR derives from a woman in her forties or fifties in good health. The sample consisted of naive T cells sorted from blood. The V and J genes are TRBV7-9 and TRBJ2-4; D possibly corresponds to TRBD1 (6 bases). CDR3 in amino acids: CASSSGVAKNIQYF. The CDR3 DNA sequence: TGTGCCAGCAGCTCAGGGGTAGCCAAAAACATTCAGTACTTC.